This T cell receptor beta chain appears in the sequencing data of a study of T cells in Graves' hyperthyroidism and ophthalmopathy. Thyroid ultrasound and orbital computed tomography, with clinical symptoms and serum thyroxine and TRAb, informed diagnoses. TCR beta CDR3 regions were amplified from RNA transcripts. Using the HTBI primer set, a first-round RT-PCR was run on the TCR CDR3. MiXCR, run by TCRdb on the multiplex PCR reads, gives a single entry per CDR3 protein. The sample records 450,000 to 600,000 distinct CDR3 sequences, 11% to 15% being singletons. This clonotype occurred a few times. Per germline, CDR1 LGHDT and CDR2 YNNKEL (reference sequence). The CDR3 loop spans 19 amino acids. V was clipped by 4 bases and J by 0 bases; unmatched bases: 13.

This TCR derives from a middle-aged woman with Graves' hyperthyroidism. Material for sequencing was blood. The J gene is TRBJ2-3, the V gene TRBV3-1; 10 bases map to TRBD2. Written as DNA, the CDR3 is TGTGCCAGCAGCCCGGGGACTAGCGAGAAGTTACGTAGCACAGATACGCAGTATTTT. This encodes CASSPGTSEKLRSTDTQYF.